The sequence of this T cell receptor (beta chain) was determined in a study of T cells in Graves' hyperthyroidism and ophthalmopathy (dated by TCRdb to the late 2010s). Notes on the research overall: Peripheral blood was collected at initial diagnosis, before any treatment. A discovery cohort of about 100 patients, approximately 44 with Graves' ophthalmopathy and 57 with stable Graves' hyperthyroidism, was used to find distinguishing TCR V-J signatures. An independent validation cohort of 18 to 20 hyperthyroidism patients and about 15 patients who later progressed to ophthalmopathy tested prospective prediction of ophthalmopathy. For training and testing, the roughly 100 patients in the discovery cohort were randomly divided in a 7:3 ratio. Thyroid tissue and blood T-cell repertoires from several Graves' hyperthyroidism patients were also compared in the study. After blood sampling, hyperthyroidism patients were treated with methimazole at a starting dose of 30 mg daily, and ophthalmopathy patients were treated with high-dose intravenous methylprednisolone. TCR Vbeta CDR3 sequencing of some 140 peripheral blood samples (roughly 41 ophthalmopathy, 75 to 85 hyperthyroidism and roughly 17 progressor patients) is reported in the paper.

The CDR3 contains 13 residues, cysteine and phenylalanine counted. Just CDR3 DNA is preserved here, 39 bases in frame from base 1. CDR1 and CDR2 are drawn from the germline V gene (reference sequence): DFQATT, SNEGSKA. Trimming takes 6 bases from V and 1 base from J, and the germline ends sit 13 bases apart. A patient counted as having stable Graves' hyperthyroidism if no progression to ophthalmopathy occurred over 18 months of follow-up. Hyperthyroidism patients were newly diagnosed, with disease duration under 2 months, and aged 18 to 65 years. Any patient with an uncontrolled infection, another autoimmune disease, pregnancy or lactation was excluded. Diagnoses were based on clinical symptoms, serum thyroxine and TRAb, thyroid ultrasound and orbital computed tomography. PBMCs were isolated from about 9 ml of fresh peripheral blood by Ficoll-Paque density gradient centrifugation. Total RNA was extracted using Trizol reagent, and RNA quality was assessed on an Agilent 2100 Bioanalyzer.

The TCR beta CDR3 regions were amplified from RNA transcripts. The first round of RT-PCR for the TCR CDR3 was performed with the HTBI primer set and the Qiagen OneStep RT-PCR kit. Libraries were constructed in a second round of multiplex PCR, after which size selection and purification were performed. The libraries were sequenced on an Illumina HiSeq2000 using paired-end 100 bp reads. Per the authors' processing: SOAPnuke was used to process the raw data, with reads discarded if the reads contained adapters or uncalled bases, had a mean Phred below 15, or lacked an exact constant-primer or identifier match. COPE v1.2.5 was used to merge the high-quality paired reads, and each unique nucleotide sequence was defined as a clonotype. MiTCR v1.1 was used to align clonotypes to the IMGT TRBV, TRBD and TRBJ reference segments. The analysis included only V-J combinations with a frequency above 0.0001, which together covered 99.2% of the repertoires. The TCS score was defined as F50 (clonal expansion) divided by E x V (chaos), with BLOSUM62-based TCRdist calculated between CDR3 peptides within each V-J. Welch's t-statistics and random forest reduced around 520 V-J features to about 12, which were used in a naive Bayes classifier (R e1071). In-frame beta chains were kept once TCRdb had trimmed the public reads at Q25 with fastp and called clones with MiXCR. When rows share a CDR3 protein, they turn into one entry using the most common DNA and genes. The V and J calls come from TCRdb's annotation, not from the publication. The sample has some 560,000 distinct CDR3 sequences on record, 15% to 18% of them singletons. About 7% of the sample belongs to the ten largest clones.

General study outcomes and caveats: Most expanded thyroid clonotypes (frequency above 0.001) were also detected in blood, suggesting blood repertoires may reflect thyroid immune responses. No statistical method was used to fix the sample size in advance, and group allocation was not hidden from the investigators. Ophthalmopathy was separated from stable hyperthyroidism by a 13 V-J signature model, with approximately 85% sensitivity and roughly 81% specificity obtained in cross-validation and 80%/75% obtained in testing. In validation, progression to ophthalmopathy was predicted by the model with 70.59% sensitivity and nearly 75% specificity, a median of approximately 6.5 months before onset.

This clonotype has ten or more counts. No antigen is known for it. No qualities accompany the bases; no much larger clone lies one base away. This TCR was sampled from a woman aged 25 to 39 with Graves' hyperthyroidism. The sequenced sample consisted of blood. The chain is assembled from TRBV20-1 and TRBJ2-7; the D gene cannot be named for sure. In nucleotides, the sequence is TGCAGTGCAATGACCAGGCCGTCCTACGAGCAGTACTTC. This gives the protein CSAMTRPSYEQYF.